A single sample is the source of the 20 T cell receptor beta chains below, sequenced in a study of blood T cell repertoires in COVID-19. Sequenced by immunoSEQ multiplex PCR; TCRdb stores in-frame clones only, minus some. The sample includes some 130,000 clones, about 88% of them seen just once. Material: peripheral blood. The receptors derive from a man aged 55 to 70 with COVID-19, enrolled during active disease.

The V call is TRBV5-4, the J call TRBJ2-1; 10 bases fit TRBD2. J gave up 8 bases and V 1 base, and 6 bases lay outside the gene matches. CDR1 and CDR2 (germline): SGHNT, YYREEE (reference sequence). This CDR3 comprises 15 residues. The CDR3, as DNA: TGTGCCAGCAGCTTGAGGGAGCGGGAGGGTGATGAGCAGTTCTTC. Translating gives CASSLREREGDEQFF.

In nucleotides, the CDR3 is TGTGCCAGCAGCCAGACTAGCGGGAGCAATGAGCAGTTCTTC. It codes for CASSQTSGSNEQFF. The rearrangement links TRBV3-1 (or the pseudogene TRBV3-2) to TRBJ2-1, with 12 bases aligning to TRBD2. The V segment lost 3 bases and the J segment 6 bases; nucleotides outside the gene matches: 0. This CDR3 region has 14 residues. The germline V gene has CDR1 LGHDT and CDR2 YNNKEL (reference sequence).

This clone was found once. CDR3 loop: CASSFGQGPEKLFF. In DNA form, the CDR3 reads TGCGCCAGCAGCTTTGGACAGGGGCCCGAAAAACTGTTTTTT. J is TRBJ1-4 and V is TRBV5-1; 9 nucleotides line up with TRBD1. The CDR3 spans 14 residues. CDR1 is SGHRS and CDR2 is YFSETQ in the germline V gene. V shed 2 bases and J 8 bases; nucleotides not matched to a gene: 4.

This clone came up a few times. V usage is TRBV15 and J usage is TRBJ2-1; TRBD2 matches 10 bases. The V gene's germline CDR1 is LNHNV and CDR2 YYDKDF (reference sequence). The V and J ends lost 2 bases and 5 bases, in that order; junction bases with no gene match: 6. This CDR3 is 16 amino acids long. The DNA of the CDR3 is TGTGCCACCAGCAGACCTAGCGGGAGAAATAACAATGAGCAGTTCTTC. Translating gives CATSRPSGRNNNEQFF.

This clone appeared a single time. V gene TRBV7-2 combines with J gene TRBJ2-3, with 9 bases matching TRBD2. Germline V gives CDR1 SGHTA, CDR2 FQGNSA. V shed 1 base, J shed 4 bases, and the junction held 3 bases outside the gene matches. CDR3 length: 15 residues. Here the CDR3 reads CASSLDVAGADTQYF. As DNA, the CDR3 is TGTGCCAGCAGCTTAGATGTAGCGGGAGCAGATACGCAGTATTTT.

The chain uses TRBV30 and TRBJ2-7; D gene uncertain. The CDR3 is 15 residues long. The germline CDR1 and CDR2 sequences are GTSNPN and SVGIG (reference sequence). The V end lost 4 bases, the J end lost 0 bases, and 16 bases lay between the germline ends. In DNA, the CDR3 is TGTGCCTGGACAGCTAGTATTGTAGGCTCCTACGAGCAGTACTTC. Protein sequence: CAWTASIVGSYEQYF.

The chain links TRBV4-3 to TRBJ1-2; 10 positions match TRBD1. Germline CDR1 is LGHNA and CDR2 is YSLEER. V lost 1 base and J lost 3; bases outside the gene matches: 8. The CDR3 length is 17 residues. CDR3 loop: CASSQAGTGESYYGYTF. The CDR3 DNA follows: TGCGCCAGCAGCCAAGCCGGGACAGGGGAAAGTTACTATGGCTACACCTTC.

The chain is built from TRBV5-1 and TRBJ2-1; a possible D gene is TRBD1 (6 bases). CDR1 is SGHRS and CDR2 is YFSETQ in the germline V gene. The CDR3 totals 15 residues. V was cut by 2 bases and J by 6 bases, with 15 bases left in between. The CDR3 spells CASSFLDSAVNEQFF. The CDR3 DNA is TGCGCCAGCAGCTTCTTGGACAGTGCCGTCAATGAGCAGTTCTTC.

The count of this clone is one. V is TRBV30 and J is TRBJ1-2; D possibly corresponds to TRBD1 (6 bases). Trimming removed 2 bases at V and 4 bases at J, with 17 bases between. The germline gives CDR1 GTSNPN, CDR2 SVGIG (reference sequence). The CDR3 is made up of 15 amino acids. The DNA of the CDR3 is TGTGCCTGGAGTAACCCCCCAGGGGAGGGCTATGGCTACACCTTC. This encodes CAWSNPPGEGYGYTF.

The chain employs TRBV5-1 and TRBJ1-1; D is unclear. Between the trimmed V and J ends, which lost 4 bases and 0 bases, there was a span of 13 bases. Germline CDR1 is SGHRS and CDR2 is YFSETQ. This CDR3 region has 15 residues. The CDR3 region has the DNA TGCGCCAGCAGCAGAACGTCGGGGATGAACACTGAAGCTTTCTTT. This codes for CASSRTSGMNTEAFF.

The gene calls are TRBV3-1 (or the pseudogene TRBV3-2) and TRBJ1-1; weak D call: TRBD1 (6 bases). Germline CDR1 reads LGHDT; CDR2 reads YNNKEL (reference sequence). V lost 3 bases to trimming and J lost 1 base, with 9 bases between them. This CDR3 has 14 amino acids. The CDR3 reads CASSHSTGNTEAFF. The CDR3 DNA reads TGTGCCAGCAGCCACTCGACAGGGAACACTGAAGCTTTCTTT.

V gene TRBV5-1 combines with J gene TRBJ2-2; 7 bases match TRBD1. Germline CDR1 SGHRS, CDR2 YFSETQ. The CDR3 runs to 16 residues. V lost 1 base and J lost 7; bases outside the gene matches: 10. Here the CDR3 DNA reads TGCGCCAGCAGCTTGTTCTATACAGGGGTCGGCGGGGAGCTGTTTTTT. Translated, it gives CASSLFYTGVGGELFF.

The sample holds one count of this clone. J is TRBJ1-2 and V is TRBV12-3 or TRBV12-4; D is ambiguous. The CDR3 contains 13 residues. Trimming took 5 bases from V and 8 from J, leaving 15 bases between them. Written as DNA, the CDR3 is TGTGCCAGCAGTCCTCCGGGAATGAAGGGCTACACCTTC. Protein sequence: CASSPPGMKGYTF.

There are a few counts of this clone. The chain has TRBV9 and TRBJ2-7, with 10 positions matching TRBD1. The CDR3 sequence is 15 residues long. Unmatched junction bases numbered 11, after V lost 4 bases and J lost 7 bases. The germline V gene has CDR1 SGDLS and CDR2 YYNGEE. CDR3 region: CASSPAGTGVGEQYF. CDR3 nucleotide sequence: TGTGCCAGCAGCCCCGCCGGGACAGGGGTAGGAGAGCAGTACTTC.

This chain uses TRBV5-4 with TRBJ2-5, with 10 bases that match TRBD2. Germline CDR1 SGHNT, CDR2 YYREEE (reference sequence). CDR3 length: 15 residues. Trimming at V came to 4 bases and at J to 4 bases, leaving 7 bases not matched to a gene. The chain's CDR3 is CASSHTSGKGETQYF. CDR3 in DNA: TGTGCCAGCAGCCACACTAGCGGGAAAGGAGAGACCCAGTACTTC. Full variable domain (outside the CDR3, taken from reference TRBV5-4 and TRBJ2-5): ETGVTQSPTHLIKTRGQQVTLRCSSQSGHNTVSWYQQALGQGPQFIFQYYREEENGRGNFPPRFSGLQFPNYSSELNVNALELDDSALYLCASSHTSGKGETQYFGPGTRLLVL.

The CDR3 spells CASSPRGGLPGYTF. The CDR3 DNA reads TGTGCCAGCAGTCCCCGGGGGGGTCTCCCTGGCTACACCTTC. The rearrangement uses TRBV6-2 or TRBV6-3 and TRBJ1-2, with D perhaps matching TRBD1 (5 bases). Germline values: CDR1 MNHEY, CDR2 SVGEGT. This CDR3 spans 14 amino acids. V was cut by 5 bases and J by 7 bases, with 17 bases left in between.

The CDR3 is CATIDSSGETQYF. The DNA for the CDR3 is TGTGCCACCATTGACTCCTCGGGAGAGACCCAGTACTTC. The chain combines TRBV10-3 with TRBJ2-5; no clear D. The CDR3 sequence is 13 residues long. V gave up 10 bases and J gave up 4 bases, with 16 bases separating them. Per germline, CDR1 ENHRY and CDR2 SYGVKD.

DNA for the CDR3: TGCACCAGCAGCCACACCGGGACTAGCGGGAGTTACGAGCAGTACTTC. This codes for CTSSHTGTSGSYEQYF. The chain joins TRBV1 to TRBJ2-7; the DNA was not compared with TRBD2, the D call given in the table. TRBV1 is deemed a pseudogene. This CDR3 has 16 amino acids.

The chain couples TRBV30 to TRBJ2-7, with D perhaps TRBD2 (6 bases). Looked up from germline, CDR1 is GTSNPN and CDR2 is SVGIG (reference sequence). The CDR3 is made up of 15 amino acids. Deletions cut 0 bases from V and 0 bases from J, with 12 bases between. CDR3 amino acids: CAWSVFGGASYEQYF. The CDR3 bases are TGTGCCTGGAGTGTATTTGGCGGGGCCTCCTACGAGCAGTACTTC. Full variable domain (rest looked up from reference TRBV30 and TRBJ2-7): SQTIHQWPATLVQPVGSPLSLECTVEGTSNPNLYWYRQAAGRGLQLLFYSVGIGQISSEVPQNLSASRPQDRQFILSSKKLLLSDSGFYLCAWSVFGGASYEQYFGPGTRLTVT.

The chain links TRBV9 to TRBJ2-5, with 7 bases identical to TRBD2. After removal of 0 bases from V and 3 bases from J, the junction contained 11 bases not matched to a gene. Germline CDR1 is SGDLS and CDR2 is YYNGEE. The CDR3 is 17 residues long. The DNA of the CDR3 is TGTGCCAGCAGCGTAGCGGGGGGAATTTTAGGAAAAGAGACCCAGTACTTC. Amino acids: CASSVAGGILGKETQYF.